This T cell receptor beta chain was found in a study of blood T cell repertoires in COVID-19. Study context: Sources were T cells, B-cell-depleted T cells, or PBMCs; the material itself was cDNA or gDNA.

The data were produced by immunoSEQ multiplex PCR, yet TCRdb's version contains in-frame clones alone and is incomplete. Of some 43,000 clones listed, roughly 87% are singletons. This CDR3 contains 15 residues. Germline V lookup: CDR1 DFQATT, CDR2 SNEGSKA (reference sequence). V shed 3 bases and J shed 3 bases, with 16 bases lying between them. This clonotype was sampled from a man in his sixties with active COVID-19. The source material was peripheral blood. This chain links TRBV20-1 with TRBJ2-3; tentatively, D is TRBD1 (6 bases). The CDR3 nucleotides are TGCAGTGCTAGTAAGATTGGGGGCGGTACAGATACGCAGTATTTT. This gives the protein CSASKIGGGTDTQYF.